Listed here are 10 T cell receptor beta chains from one sample, sequenced in a study of blood T cell repertoires in COVID-19. Only in-frame clones appear in the TCRdb table, and some are missing; sequencing was by immunoSEQ multiplex PCR. The table records approximately 210,000 clones, more than 75% of them present only once. Input material: peripheral blood. The source of these receptors is a human donor in a cohort sampled during active COVID-19.

CDR3 sequence: CSVGTGFNNEQFF. DNA for the CDR3: TGCAGCGTCGGGACAGGGTTCAACAATGAGCAGTTCTTC. The chain combines TRBV29-1 with TRBJ2-1; TRBD1 aligns across 9 bases. The CDR3 consists of 13 residues. Germline V gene data show CDR1 as SQVTM and CDR2 as ANQGSEA. V trimming: 6 bases; J trimming: 5 bases; junction bases outside the gene matches: 5.

The rearrangement joins TRBV6-2 or TRBV6-3 to TRBJ2-3; the match to TRBD2 covers 8 bases. Germline-derived CDR1 and CDR2 are MNHEY and SVGEGT. This CDR3 has 15 residues. J was trimmed by 4 bases and V by 6 bases; bases with no gene match: 9. Here the CDR3 reads CASSTSLADSDTQYF. For the CDR3, the DNA is TGTGCCAGCAGCACGTCACTAGCGGATTCAGATACGCAGTATTTT.

A single count supports this clone. The genes are TRBV3-1 (or the pseudogene TRBV3-2) and TRBJ1-2; TRBD1 matches 7 bases. This CDR3 comprises 13 residues. Germline V CDR1 and CDR2: LGHDT, YNNKEL (reference sequence). With 5 bases clipped from V and 2 bases from J, the junction kept 2 bases outside the gene matches. The CDR3 loop reads CASSSQGNYGYTF. The CDR3 region has the DNA TGTGCCAGCAGCTCACAGGGGAACTATGGCTACACCTTC.

The chain employs TRBV7-2 and TRBJ2-5; possibly TRBD1 for D (6 bases). V was clipped by 5 bases and J by 2 bases, with 12 bases between them. Germline assignment: CDR1 SGHTA and CDR2 FQGNSA. There are 14 residues in the CDR3. The CDR3 spells CASSPTGNQETQYF. The CDR3, as DNA: TGTGCCAGCAGCCCTACAGGGAATCAAGAGACCCAGTACTTC. Using reference TRBV7-2 and TRBJ2-5 for the parts outside the CDR3, the full variable domain is GAGVSQSPSNKVTEKGKDVELRCDPISGHTALYWYRQSLGQGLEFLIYFQGNSAPDKSGLPSDRFSAERTGGSVSTLTIQRTQQEDSAVYLCASSPTGNQETQYFGPGTRLLVL.

The chain couples TRBV9 to TRBJ2-5; 12 bases align to TRBD2. This CDR3 comprises 17 residues. Trimming at V came to 0 bases and at J to 1 base, leaving 4 bases not matched to a gene. Germline values: CDR1 SGDLS, CDR2 YYNGEE. CDR3 loop: CASSVGGLAGLQETQYF. In DNA form, the CDR3 reads TGTGCCAGCAGCGTAGGGGGACTAGCGGGCCTCCAAGAGACCCAGTACTTC.

This chain uses TRBV11-2 with TRBJ2-3; D is perhaps TRBD2 (5 bases). Trimming took 5 bases from V and 3 from J, leaving 15 bases between them. This CDR3 comprises 15 residues. Germline V gene sequence: CDR1 SGHAT, CDR2 FQNNGV. The CDR3 DNA reads TGTGCCAGCAGCCCAGGACTGTCAGAGACAGATACGCAGTATTTT. Amino acids: CASSPGLSETDTQYF.

This chain links TRBV19 with TRBJ1-6, with 7 bases that match TRBD1. Germline-derived CDR1 and CDR2 are LNHDA and SQIVND (reference sequence). The CDR3 is made up of 16 amino acids. J lost 9 bases, V lost 1 base, and 9 bases had no gene match. Written as DNA, the CDR3 is TGTGCCAGTAGTATAGGGCGGGACAGCTCAACTTCACCCCTCCACTTT. It yields the protein CASSIGRDSSTSPLHF.

The chain is built from TRBV10-3 and TRBJ2-1; TRBD2 matches 11 bases. The J segment lost 8 bases and the V segment lost 6 bases, leaving 6 bases of the junction unmatched. The CDR3 is 14 residues long. Per the germline V gene, CDR1 is ENHRY and CDR2 is SYGVKD. The CDR3 DNA follows: TGTGCCATCAGCCTAGCGGGAGGCGTGGATGAGCAGTTCTTC. Amino acid sequence: CAISLAGGVDEQFF.

This clone was counted a single time. The J gene is TRBJ2-2, the V gene TRBV19; the match to TRBD1 covers 7 bases. Germline V gives CDR1 LNHDA, CDR2 SQIVND (reference sequence). This CDR3 is built from 15 residues. Losses at the gene ends were 4 bases for V and 7 bases for J; bases not matched to a gene: 9. CDR3 DNA sequence: TGTGCCAGTAGTAGACGACAGGGCGGTGGCGGGGAGCTGTTTTTT. Translation gives CASSRRQGGGGELFF.

CDR3 sequence reads: CASSLSGVGEQYF. CDR3 coding DNA: TGTGCCAGCAGTTTATCAGGGGTCGGAGAGCAGTACTTC. This rearrangement joins TRBV27 to TRBJ2-7, with D maybe TRBD1 (5 bases). CDR1 and CDR2 (germline): MNHEY, SMNVEV (reference sequence). CDR3 length equals 13 residues. V shed 0 bases and J shed 7 bases, with 10 bases lying between them.